This T cell receptor (beta chain) derives from a study of T cells in Graves' hyperthyroidism and ophthalmopathy. Background on the study: Pretreatment peripheral blood was obtained at initial diagnosis.

Concerning this clonotype itself: The antigen remains undetermined.

Germline CDR1 reads ENHRY; CDR2 reads SYGVKD. CDR3 length equals 16 residues. Between the trimmed V and J ends, which lost 6 bases and 0 bases, there was a span of 15 bases. Study-wide results and limits: Progression to ophthalmopathy was predicted a median of approximately 6.4 months early.

PBMCs were collected from a roughly 9.7 ml volume of fresh peripheral blood. The CDR3 regions of TCR beta were amplified from RNA transcripts. HTBI primers were used for first-round RT-PCR of the TCR CDR3. TCRdb processed the multiplex PCR reads anew with MiXCR; each CDR3 protein has one entry. The data contain roughly 380,000 distinct CDR3 sequences, approximately 15% of them singletons. The sequenced sample consisted of blood. The chain couples TRBV10-3 to TRBJ2-1; tentatively, D is TRBD2 (6 bases). The origin of this receptor is a woman in her sixties with Graves' hyperthyroidism. This chain's CDR3 is CAIRDSGRSSYNEQFF. Written as DNA, the CDR3 is TGTGCCATCAGGGATAGCGGAAGAAGCTCCTACAATGAGCAGTTCTTC.